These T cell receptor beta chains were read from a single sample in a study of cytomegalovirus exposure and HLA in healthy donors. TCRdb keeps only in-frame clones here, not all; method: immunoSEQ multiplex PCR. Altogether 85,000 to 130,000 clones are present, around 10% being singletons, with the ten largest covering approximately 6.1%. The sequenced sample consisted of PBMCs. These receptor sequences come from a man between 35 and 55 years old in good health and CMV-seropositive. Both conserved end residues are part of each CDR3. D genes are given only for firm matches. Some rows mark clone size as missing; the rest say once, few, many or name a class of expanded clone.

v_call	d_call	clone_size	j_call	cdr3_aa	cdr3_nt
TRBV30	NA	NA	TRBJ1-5	CAWSNPPWGESNQPQHF	TGTGCCTGGAGTAACCCCCCTTGGGGAGAGAGCAATCAGCCCCAGCATTTT
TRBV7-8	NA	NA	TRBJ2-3	CASNILSGTDTQYF	TGTGCCAGCAACATTTTGTCAGGCACAGATACGCAGTATTTT
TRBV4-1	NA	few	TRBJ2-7	CASSHRLGDYEQYF	TGCGCCAGCAGCCATAGACTAGGGGACTACGAGCAGTACTTC
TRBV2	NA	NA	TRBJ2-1	CASSEGGMPNNEQFF	TGTGCCAGCAGTGAGGGCGGGATGCCGAACAATGAGCAGTTCTTC
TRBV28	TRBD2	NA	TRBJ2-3	CASSLVSGRASDTQYF	TGTGCCAGCAGTTTGGTAAGCGGGAGGGCCTCAGATACGCAGTATTTT
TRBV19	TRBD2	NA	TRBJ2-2	CASSIEPILAGEATGELFF	TGTGCCAGTAGTATAGAGCCAATACTAGCGGGAGAAGCCACCGGGGAGCTGTTTTTT
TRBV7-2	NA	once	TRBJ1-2	CASSLMEGGGTYGYTF	TGTGCCAGCAGCTTAATGGAGGGGGGGGGAACCTATGGCTACACCTTC
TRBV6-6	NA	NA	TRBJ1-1	CASSQGMGTEAFF	TGTGCCAGCAGTCAGGGGATGGGCACTGAAGCTTTCTTT
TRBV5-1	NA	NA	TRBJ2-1	CASSLGEFPNEQFF	TGCGCCAGCAGCTTGGGGGAGTTCCCCAATGAGCAGTTCTTC
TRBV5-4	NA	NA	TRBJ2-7	CASSLVGRESYEQYF	TGTGCCAGCAGCTTAGTCGGACGGGAATCCTACGAGCAGTACTTC
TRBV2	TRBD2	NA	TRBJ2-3	CASSETLAGVEGTDTQYF	TGTGCCAGCAGTGAAACGCTAGCGGGAGTCGAGGGCACAGATACGCAGTATTTT
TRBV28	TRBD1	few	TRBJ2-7	CASSYRGPNEQYF	TGTGCCAGCAGTTACAGGGGGCCCAACGAGCAGTACTTC
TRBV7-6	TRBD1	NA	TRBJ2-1	CASSQTGTGNYNEQFF	TGTGCCAGCAGCCAAACCGGGACAGGGAACTACAATGAGCAGTTCTTC
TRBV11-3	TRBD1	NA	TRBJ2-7	CASSSLGWTGVDEQYF	TGTGCCAGCAGCTCTCTGGGGTGGACAGGGGTGGACGAGCAGTACTTC
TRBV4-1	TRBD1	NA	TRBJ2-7	CATAGTGAGEQYF	TGCGCCACCGCCGGGACAGGGGCTGGGGAGCAGTACTTC